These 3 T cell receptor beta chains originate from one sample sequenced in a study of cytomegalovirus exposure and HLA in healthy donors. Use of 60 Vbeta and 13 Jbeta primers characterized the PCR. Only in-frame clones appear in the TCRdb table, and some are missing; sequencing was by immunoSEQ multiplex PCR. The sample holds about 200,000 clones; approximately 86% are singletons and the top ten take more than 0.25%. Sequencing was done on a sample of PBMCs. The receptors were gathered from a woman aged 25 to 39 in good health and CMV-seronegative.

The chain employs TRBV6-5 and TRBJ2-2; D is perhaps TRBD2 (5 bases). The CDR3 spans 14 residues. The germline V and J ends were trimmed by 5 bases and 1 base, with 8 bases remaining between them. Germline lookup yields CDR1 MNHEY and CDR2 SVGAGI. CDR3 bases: TGTGCCAGCAGTCGGACTTTGAACACCGGGGAGCTGTTTTTT. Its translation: CASSRTLNTGELFF.

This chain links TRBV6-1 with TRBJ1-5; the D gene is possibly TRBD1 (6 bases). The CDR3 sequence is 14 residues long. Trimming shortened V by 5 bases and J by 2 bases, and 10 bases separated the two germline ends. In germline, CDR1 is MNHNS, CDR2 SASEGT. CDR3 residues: CASSPTGGNQPQHF. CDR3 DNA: TGTGCCAGCAGTCCGACAGGCGGCAATCAGCCCCAGCATTTT.

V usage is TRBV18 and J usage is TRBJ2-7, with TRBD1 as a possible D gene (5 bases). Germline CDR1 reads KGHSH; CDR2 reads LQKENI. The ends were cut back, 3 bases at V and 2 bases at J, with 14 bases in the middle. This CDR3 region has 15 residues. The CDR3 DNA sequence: TGTGCCAGCTCACCCCTAGGGGCTGGGGCCTACGAGCAGTACTTC. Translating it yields CASSPLGAGAYEQYF.